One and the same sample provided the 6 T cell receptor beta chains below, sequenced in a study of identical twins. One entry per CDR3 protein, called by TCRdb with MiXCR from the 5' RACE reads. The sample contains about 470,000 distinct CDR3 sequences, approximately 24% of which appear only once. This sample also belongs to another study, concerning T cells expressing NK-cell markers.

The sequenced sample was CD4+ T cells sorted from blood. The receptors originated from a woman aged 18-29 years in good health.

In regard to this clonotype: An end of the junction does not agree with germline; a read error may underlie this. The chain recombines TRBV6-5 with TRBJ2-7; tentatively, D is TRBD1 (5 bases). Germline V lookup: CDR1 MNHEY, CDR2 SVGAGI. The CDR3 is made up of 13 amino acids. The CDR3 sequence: CASSSPDRYEQHF. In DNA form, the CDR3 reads TGTGCCAGCAGTTCCCCAGACAGATACGAGCAGCACTTC.

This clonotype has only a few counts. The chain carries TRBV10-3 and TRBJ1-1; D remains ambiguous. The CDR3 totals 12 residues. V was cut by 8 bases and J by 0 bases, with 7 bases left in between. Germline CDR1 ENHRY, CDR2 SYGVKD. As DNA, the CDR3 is TGTGCCATCGGTCCGGTGAACACTGAAGCTTTCTTT. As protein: CAIGPVNTEAFF.

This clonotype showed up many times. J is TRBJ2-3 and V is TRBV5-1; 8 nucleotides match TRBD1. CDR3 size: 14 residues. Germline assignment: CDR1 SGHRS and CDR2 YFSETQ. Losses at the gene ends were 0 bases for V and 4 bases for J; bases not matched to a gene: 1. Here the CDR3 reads CASSLEQGADTQYF. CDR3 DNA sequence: TGCGCCAGCAGCTTGGAACAGGGGGCAGATACGCAGTATTTT.

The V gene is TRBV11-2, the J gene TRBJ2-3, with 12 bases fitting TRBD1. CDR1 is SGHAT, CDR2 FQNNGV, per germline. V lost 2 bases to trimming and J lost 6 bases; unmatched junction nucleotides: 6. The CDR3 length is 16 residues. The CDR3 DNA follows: TGTGCCAGCAGCTTAAGGGGACAGGGGGCGCGGGATACGCAGTATTTT. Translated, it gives CASSLRGQGARDTQYF.

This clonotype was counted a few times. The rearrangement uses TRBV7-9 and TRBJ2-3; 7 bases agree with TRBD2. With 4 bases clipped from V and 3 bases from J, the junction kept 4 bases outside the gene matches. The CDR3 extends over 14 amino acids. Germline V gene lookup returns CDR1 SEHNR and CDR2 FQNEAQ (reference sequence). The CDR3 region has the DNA TGTGCCAGCAGCTCCCTGCGGGGGACAGATACGCAGTATTTT. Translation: CASSSLRGTDTQYF.

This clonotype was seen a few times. As DNA, the CDR3 is TGCGCCAGCGCTACTAGCGGTAAAGAGACCCAGTACTTC. Protein: CASATSGKETQYF. V is TRBV5-1 and J is TRBJ2-5; 8 bases fit TRBD2. V lost 7 bases and J lost 3; bases outside the gene matches: 5. The CDR3 runs 13 residues. Germline-derived CDR1 and CDR2 are SGHRS and YFSETQ. Looking up the rest from reference TRBV5-1 and TRBJ2-5 gives the full variable domain: KAGVTQTPRYLIKTRGQQVTLSCSPISGHRSVSWYQQTPGQGLQFLFEYFSETQRNKGNFPGRFSGRQFSNSRSEMNVSTLELGDSALYLCASATSGKETQYFGPGTRLLVL.